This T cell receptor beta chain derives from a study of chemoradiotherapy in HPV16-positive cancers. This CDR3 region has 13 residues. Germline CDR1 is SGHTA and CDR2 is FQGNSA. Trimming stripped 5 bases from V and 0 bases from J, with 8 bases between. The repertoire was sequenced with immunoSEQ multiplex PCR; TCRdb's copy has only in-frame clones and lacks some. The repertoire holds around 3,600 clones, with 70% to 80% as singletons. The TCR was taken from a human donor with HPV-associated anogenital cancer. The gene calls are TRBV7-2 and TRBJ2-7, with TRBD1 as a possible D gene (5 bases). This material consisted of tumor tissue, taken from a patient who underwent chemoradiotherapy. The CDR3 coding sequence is TGTGCCAGCAGCGGGGCGAGCTCCTACGAGCAGTACTTC. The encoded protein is CASSGASSYEQYF.